These 15 T cell receptor beta chains came from one sample sequenced in a study of OX40 agonist ivuxolimab in advanced cancers. Profiled with immunoSEQ multiplex PCR; TCRdb holds only in-frame clones, not every one. The sample has approximately 68,000 clones, about 90% seen once. The sequenced sample was CD4+ or CD8+ T cells sorted from blood, obtained in a trial of the OX40 agonist ivuxolimab. The receptors here all came from an adult with an advanced solid tumor such as melanoma, head and neck, liver or kidney cancer.

This clone has only one observation. The chain is built from TRBV27 and TRBJ1-4; TRBD1 agrees at 9 bases. The J segment lost 5 bases and the V segment lost 10 bases, leaving 8 bases of the junction unmatched. Looked up from germline, CDR1 is MNHEY and CDR2 is SMNVEV (reference sequence). CDR3 length: 14 amino acids. CDR3 residues: CATKPGQGNEKLFF. The CDR3 DNA reads TGTGCCACCAAACCGGGACAGGGAAATGAAAAACTGTTTTTT.

This clone has just one count. CDR3 protein: CAIGPTEDSEQYEQYF. The CDR3 DNA is TGTGCCATCGGGCCTACTGAGGACTCCGAACAATACGAGCAGTACTTC. The chain employs TRBV10-3 and TRBJ2-7, with TRBD2 as a possible D gene (5 bases). The CDR3 is 16 amino acids. Deletions cut 8 bases from V and 4 bases from J, with 24 bases between. From germline, CDR1 is ENHRY and CDR2 SYGVKD.

V gene TRBV11-1 combines with J gene TRBJ2-4; D gene unclear. The CDR3 spans 15 residues. Per the germline V gene, CDR1 is SGHAT and CDR2 is FQDESV (reference sequence). Trimming shortened V by 2 bases and J by 0 bases, and 8 bases separated the two germline ends. The CDR3 loop reads CASSLLGGAKNIQYF. The CDR3 DNA reads TGTGCCAGCAGCTTACTGGGCGGAGCCAAAAACATTCAGTACTTC.

CDR3 DNA sequence: TGCAGCGTTTTCGACTGGACAGGTGGGGGCTACGAGCAGTACTTC. It codes for CSVFDWTGGGYEQYF. This chain links TRBV29-1 with TRBJ2-7; 7 bases match TRBD1. The CDR3 spans 15 residues. Looked up from germline, CDR1 is SQVTM and CDR2 is ANQGSEA. J lost 3 bases, V lost 5 bases, and 13 bases had no gene match.

This clone was counted once. This sequence joins TRBV4-3 and TRBJ1-2; D gene unclear. Germline values: CDR1 LGHNA, CDR2 YSLEER. V was cut by 0 bases and J by 8 bases, with 19 bases left in between. The CDR3 consists of 16 residues. In DNA, the CDR3 is TGCGCCAGCAGCCAAGATAGTCGAGGCGACCCCGGAGGCTACACCTTC. As protein: CASSQDSRGDPGGYTF.

The chain has TRBV19 and TRBJ2-3, with 8 bases identical to TRBD1. Per germline, CDR1 LNHDA and CDR2 SQIVND (reference sequence). The junction had 4 bases not matched to a gene; V was cut back by 7 bases and J by 1 base. The CDR3 sequence is 14 residues long. The CDR3 nucleotides read TGTGCCAGTAACCCGGGACAGGGCACAGATACGCAGTATTTT. Its protein product is CASNPGQGTDTQYF.

This clone was detected only once. The chain couples TRBV18 to TRBJ2-7, with a weak D call TRBD1 (5 bases). V lost 3 bases, J lost 6 bases, and 9 bases lay in between. The CDR3 contains 12 residues. The germline V gene encodes CDR1 KGHSH and CDR2 LQKENI. The CDR3 protein is CASSPGQIEQYF. CDR3 sequence (DNA): TGTGCCAGCTCACCGGGGCAGATCGAGCAGTACTTC.

The chain uses TRBV5-4 and TRBJ1-2; 9 bases align to TRBD1. V was pared by 5 bases and J by 7 bases, with 6 bases of the junction left unmatched. The CDR3 sequence is 13 residues long. Germline values: CDR1 SGHNT, CDR2 YYREEE (reference sequence). The CDR3 reads CASSPGQGGGYTF. CDR3 bases: TGTGCCAGCAGTCCGGGACAGGGAGGTGGCTACACCTTC.

This chain links TRBV7-2 with TRBJ1-1, with D hard to call. Trimming cost V 2 bases and J 3 bases, with 7 bases left between them. CDR1 is SGHTA, CDR2 FQGNSA, per germline. The CDR3 runs 13 residues. CDR3: CASSLSRDTEAFF. In nucleotides, the CDR3 is TGTGCCAGCAGCTTATCGCGGGACACTGAAGCTTTCTTT.

The chain couples TRBV18 to TRBJ1-2; TRBD1 aligns across 7 bases. The ends lost 5 bases at V and 4 bases at J; junction bases unmatched: 4. This CDR3 region has 13 residues. The germline CDR1 and CDR2 sequences are KGHSH and LQKENI. CDR3 sequence reads: CASSTQGFYGYTF. The CDR3, as DNA: TGTGCCAGCTCAACACAGGGGTTCTATGGCTACACCTTC.

This chain uses TRBV6-5 with TRBJ2-3; weak D call: TRBD2 (6 bases). The CDR3 is 16 amino acids. V dropped 0 bases and J dropped 0 bases, with 10 bases sitting between them. The germline V gene has CDR1 MNHEY and CDR2 SVGAGI. CDR3: CASSYSAGPSTDTQYF. CDR3 bases: TGTGCCAGCAGTTACTCAGCGGGTCCTAGCACAGATACGCAGTATTTT.

The chain employs TRBV7-6 and TRBJ1-4, with TRBD1 matching over 9 bases. Germline CDR1 reads SGHVS; CDR2 reads FNYEAQ. CDR3 length equals 12 residues. J was trimmed by 8 bases and V by 5 bases; bases with no gene match: 0. CDR3 amino acids: CASSGTGEKLFF. The CDR3 DNA sequence: TGTGCCAGCAGCGGGACAGGGGAAAAACTGTTTTTT.

The rearrangement links TRBV6-6 to TRBJ1-6, with TRBD1 matching 10 bases. Germline CDR1 reads MNHNY; CDR2 reads SVGAGI (reference sequence). J lost 10 bases, V lost 5 bases, and 5 bases had no gene match. The CDR3 has 14 amino acids. CDR3 bases: TGTGCCAGCAGTCCCGGACAGGGGGGGTCACCCCTCCACTTT. Amino acid sequence: CASSPGQGGSPLHF.

This sequence joins TRBV5-4 and TRBJ2-4; D possibly uses TRBD1 or TRBD2 (5 bases each). The CDR3 is 16 amino acids. Germline CDR1 SGHNT, CDR2 YYREEE (reference sequence). Trimming took 2 bases from V and 3 from J, leaving 15 bases between them. In DNA form, the CDR3 reads TGTGCCAGCAGCTTATTCGGGTCAGGGAGCAAAAACATTCAGTACTTC. It specifies CASSLFGSGSKNIQYF.

This clone was recorded once. J is TRBJ2-5 and V is TRBV7-2; tentative D call: TRBD1 (5 bases). This CDR3 has 15 residues. Germline assignment: CDR1 SGHTA and CDR2 FQGNSA. Trimming pared 1 base from V and 3 bases from J, leaving 12 bases between. Here the CDR3 reads CASSLVAGSEETQYF. Written as DNA, the CDR3 is TGTGCCAGCAGCTTAGTGGCAGGGTCGGAAGAGACCCAGTACTTC.